These T cell receptor beta chains were read from a single sample in a study of shared clonotypes between healthy human individuals. Generated by immunoSEQ multiplex PCR, the TCRdb table keeps only in-frame clones and is missing some. The sample comprises approximately 2.5 million clones, approximately 94% of which are singletons, and 0.36% rests with the top ten. Sequencing input: naive CD4+ T cells from PBMCs. These receptors were taken from a man aged 18 to 29 in good health. Some clones in this sample may be carry-over from other donors' samples. Each CDR3 is given with its conserved first and last residue. A D gene is named only where the DNA matches it firmly. Part of the rows lack a size; the others show once, few, many or a class for expanded clones.

TRBV6-6	once	TRBJ1-2	TRBD1	CASSLPGQDYGYTF	TGTGCCAGCAGTTTGCCGGGACAGGACTATGGCTACACCTTC
TRBV7-9	-	TRBJ2-5	-	CATGPDKMAQYF	TGTGCCACTGGGCCAGATAAGATGGCCCAGTACTTC
TRBV28	-	TRBJ2-3	-	CASSLSSASGRRDTQYF	TGTGCCAGCAGCCTGTCTAGCGCGTCAGGCCGGAGAGATACGCAGTATTTT
TRBV7-3	once	TRBJ2-5	TRBD2	CASSPRTSGRIGGETQYF	TGTGCCAGCAGCCCTCGGACTAGCGGGAGAATCGGGGGAGAGACCCAGTACTTC
TRBV7-9	-	TRBJ2-7	TRBD1	CASSWAGTGPTRRAYEQYF	TGTGCCAGCAGCTGGGCCGGGACAGGCCCGACTAGAAGGGCCTACGAGCAGTACTTC
TRBV30	few	TRBJ1-1	-	CAWIPRTGGAFF	TGTGCCTGGATCCCCCGCACCGGGGGAGCTTTCTTT
TRBV6-6	-	TRBJ1-5	TRBD1	CASTTGDQPQHF	TGTGCCAGCACTACAGGGGATCAGCCCCAGCATTTT
TRBV5-4	-	TRBJ2-5	-	CASSLGPLEETQYF	TGTGCCAGCAGCCTCGGGCCCCTTGAAGAGACCCAGTACTTC
TRBV7-8	-	TRBJ1-1	TRBD1	CASSSHRGWYTEAFF	TGTGCCAGCAGCTCCCACAGGGGCTGGTACACTGAAGCTTTCTTT
TRBV11-3	-	TRBJ2-1	TRBD2	CASSKLGLHNEQFF	TGTGCCAGCAGCAAGTTGGGACTACACAATGAGCAGTTCTTC
TRBV5-4	-	TRBJ2-3	TRBD2	CASSLAGAGTDTQYF	TGTGCCAGCAGCTTAGCGGGAGCGGGCACAGATACGCAGTATTTT
TRBV11-2	-	TRBJ2-7	TRBD2	CASSATSGRWEQYF	TGTGCCAGCAGCGCGACTAGCGGGAGGTGGGAGCAGTACTTC
TRBV28	-	TRBJ1-2	-	CASSTTPGYGYTF	TGTGCCAGCAGCACAACGCCCGGCTATGGCTACACCTTC
TRBV11-2	-	TRBJ1-1	TRBD1	CASSPQTGLNTEAFF	TGTGCCAGCAGCCCCCAGACAGGGCTCAACACTGAAGCTTTCTTT
TRBV9	-	TRBJ2-3	-	CASSVARGADTQYF	TGTGCCAGCAGCGTAGCCAGGGGGGCAGATACGCAGTATTTT
TRBV2	once	TRBJ2-1	-	CASSISWGNEQFF	TGTGCCAGCAGCATCAGTTGGGGCAATGAGCAGTTCTTC
TRBV11-2	-	TRBJ2-5	-	CASSLVARQTKETQYF	TGTGCCAGCAGCTTAGTCGCGCGACAGACCAAAGAGACCCAGTACTTC
TRBV10-3	once	TRBJ2-1	TRBD1	CAIKPGQGASSSYNEQFF	TGTGCCATCAAACCGGGACAGGGGGCCTCTAGCTCCTACAATGAGCAGTTCTTC
TRBV27	-	TRBJ1-2	-	CASSLQGIGGYTF	TGTGCCAGCAGTTTACAGGGGATCGGTGGCTACACCTTC
TRBV27	-	TRBJ1-6	-	CASSLVNNSPLHF	TGTGCCAGCAGTTTAGTGAACAATTCACCCCTCCACTTT
TRBV9	-	TRBJ1-4	TRBD1	CASSRQGRVANEKLFF	TGTGCCAGCAGCCGACAGGGGAGGGTGGCTAATGAAAAACTGTTTTTT
TRBV5-1	-	TRBJ1-4	TRBD1	CARSSSGGDEKLFF	TGCGCCAGGAGTAGTTCAGGGGGCGATGAAAAACTGTTTTTT
TRBV28	-	TRBJ1-2	TRBD1	CASSSQGGGGLRYGYTF	TGTGCCAGCAGTTCCCAAGGGGGCGGGGGCTTACGGTATGGCTACACCTTC
TRBV11-3	once	TRBJ2-7	TRBD1	CASSPRTGSTYEQYF	TGTGCCAGCAGTCCGAGGACAGGGAGTACCTACGAGCAGTACTTC
TRBV21-1	-	TRBJ1-2	-	CASSNTGPDNYGYTF	TGTGCCAGCAGCAACACCGGACCCGACAACTATGGCTACACCTTC
TRBV4-1	-	TRBJ1-2	-	CASSQDIDWEGYTF	TGCGCCAGCAGCCAAGACATTGACTGGGAGGGCTACACCTTC
TRBV18	-	TRBJ2-7	TRBD2	CASSQTGGSSYEQYF	TGTGCCAGCTCACAAACAGGCGGGAGCTCCTACGAGCAGTACTTC
TRBV7-7	-	TRBJ1-4	TRBD1	CASSPRQGGGEKLFF	TGTGCCAGCAGCCCACGACAGGGGGGGGGTGAAAAACTGTTTTTT
TRBV5-1	-	TRBJ2-7	-	CASSLDGNYEQYF	TGCGCCAGCAGCTTGGATGGGAATTACGAGCAGTACTTC
TRBV11-2	-	TRBJ1-4	TRBD1	CASSLVGQGAVSEKLFF	TGTGCCAGCAGCTTAGTCGGACAGGGGGCTGTTAGTGAAAAACTGTTTTTT
TRBV15	-	TRBJ1-3	TRBD1	CATSRVRQGGNTIYF	TGTGCCACCAGCAGAGTGAGACAGGGGGGAAACACCATATATTTT
TRBV15	-	TRBJ1-1	-	CATSGPQRGNTEAFF	TGTGCCACCAGCGGACCACAAAGGGGGAACACTGAAGCTTTCTTT
TRBV19	-	TRBJ1-1	-	CASRGRGGRNTEAFF	TGTGCCAGCCGCGGGAGGGGAGGACGGAACACTGAAGCTTTCTTT
TRBV28	-	TRBJ2-1	TRBD1	CASSQARGLEQFF	TGTGCCAGCAGTCAAGCCAGGGGGTTGGAACAGTTCTTC
TRBV29-1	-	TRBJ2-3	-	CSVPQITDTQYF	TGCAGCGTGCCCCAGATCACAGATACGCAGTATTTT
TRBV6-6	-	TRBJ1-5	TRBD1	CASSPQDRSSNQPQHF	TGTGCCAGCAGTCCCCAGGACAGGTCGAGCAATCAGCCCCAGCATTTT
TRBV7-9	-	TRBJ2-7	-	CASSRGSSYEQYF	TGTGCCAGCAGCCGGGGTTCCTCCTACGAGCAGTACTTC
TRBV5-1	-	TRBJ2-2	-	CASSFGANTGELFF	TGCGCCAGCAGCTTTGGGGCGAACACCGGGGAGCTGTTTTTT
TRBV4-1	-	TRBJ1-4	-	CASTPGGRRAANEKLFF	TGCGCCAGCACCCCTGGGGGGCGACGGGCGGCTAATGAAAAACTGTTTTTT
TRBV9	-	TRBJ2-6	TRBD1	CASSVAPAQGASGANVLTF	TGTGCCAGCAGCGTAGCCCCGGCACAGGGGGCCTCTGGGGCCAACGTCCTGACTTTC
TRBV6-1	-	TRBJ2-1	-	CASTRLPDNEQFF	TGTGCCAGCACCCGACTCCCAGACAATGAGCAGTTCTTC
TRBV7-2	-	TRBJ2-5	-	CASSSGGAGAYQETQYF	TGTGCCAGCAGCTCCGGCGGGGCAGGGGCGTACCAAGAGACCCAGTACTTC
TRBV5-1	-	TRBJ1-1	-	CASRRTGGRTEAFF	TGCGCCAGCAGACGAACAGGTGGGAGGACTGAAGCTTTCTTT
TRBV27	-	TRBJ1-3	-	CASSSGLWGTIYF	TGTGCCAGCAGTTCAGGCCTCTGGGGCACCATATATTTT
TRBV5-1	-	TRBJ2-5	-	CASSWAGQEETQYF	TGCGCCAGCAGCTGGGCGGGGCAAGAAGAGACCCAGTACTTC
TRBV10-3	few	TRBJ1-5	-	CAISDIVRGQPQHF	TGTGCCATCAGTGATATCGTCAGGGGTCAGCCCCAGCATTTT
TRBV12-5	-	TRBJ2-3	TRBD1	CASGQGVTDTQYF	TGTGCTAGTGGACAGGGGGTAACAGATACGCAGTATTTT
TRBV6-1	once	TRBJ1-1	-	CASKVGDTEAFF	TGTGCCAGCAAAGTCGGTGACACTGAAGCTTTCTTT
TRBV9	-	TRBJ2-3	-	CASSVVSTAGTDTQYF	TGTGCCAGCAGCGTAGTTTCTACGGCCGGCACAGATACGCAGTATTTT
TRBV21-1	-	TRBJ2-7	-	CAKPAEGGPYEQYF	TGTGCCAAACCGGCGGAGGGAGGGCCCTACGAGCAGTACTTC
TRBV9	-	TRBJ2-7	TRBD2	CASSPRRASGSYEQYF	TGTGCCAGCAGCCCCCGGCGGGCTAGCGGGAGCTACGAGCAGTACTTC